The text below deals with one T cell receptor beta chain. Antigen: not known. The sample originates from a study of blood T cells in healthy people across ages. Study-level results: Fewer expanded clones and more diversity marked long-lived versus aged donors.

CDR1 is SNHLY, CDR2 FYNNEI, per germline. This CDR3 is 17 amino acids long. V trimming: 2 bases; J trimming: 1 base; junction bases outside the gene matches: 9. With a J-beta primer mix and a sample-barcoded 5' primer, a second PCR ran about 7 to 12 cycles. Every single cDNA molecule received a tag from a template-switch adaptor with 12 random nucleotides. Via MiXCR, TCRdb re-called the 5' RACE reads, giving one row per CDR3 protein. This sample yields hundreds of thousands of distinct CDR3 sequences, of which about 42% are seen a single time; roughly 19% belongs to the top ten. Sequenced: blood. This clonotype was obtained from a woman aged 55-70 years in good health. The V gene is TRBV2, the J gene TRBJ2-3; 7 bases agree with TRBD2. CDR3 loop: CASSERGRGRGTDTQYF. As DNA, the CDR3 is TGTGCCAGCAGTGAACGGGGACGAGGGAGGGGCACAGATACGCAGTATTTT.